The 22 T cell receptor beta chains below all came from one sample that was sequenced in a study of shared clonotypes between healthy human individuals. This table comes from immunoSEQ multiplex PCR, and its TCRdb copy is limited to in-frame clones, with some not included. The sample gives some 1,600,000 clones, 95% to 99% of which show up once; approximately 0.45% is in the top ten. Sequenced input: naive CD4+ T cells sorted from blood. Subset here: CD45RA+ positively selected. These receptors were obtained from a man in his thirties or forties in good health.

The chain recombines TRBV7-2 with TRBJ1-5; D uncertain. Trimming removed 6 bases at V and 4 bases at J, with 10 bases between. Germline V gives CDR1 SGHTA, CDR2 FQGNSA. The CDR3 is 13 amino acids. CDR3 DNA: TGTGCCAGCAGTCTCCGGCCTAATCAGCCCCAGCATTTT. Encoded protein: CASSLRPNQPQHF. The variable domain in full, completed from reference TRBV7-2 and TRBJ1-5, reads GAGVSQSPSNKVTEKGKDVELRCDPISGHTALYWYRQSLGQGLEFLIYFQGNSAPDKSGLPSDRFSAERTGGSVSTLTIQRTQQEDSAVYLCASSLRPNQPQHFGDGTRLSIL.

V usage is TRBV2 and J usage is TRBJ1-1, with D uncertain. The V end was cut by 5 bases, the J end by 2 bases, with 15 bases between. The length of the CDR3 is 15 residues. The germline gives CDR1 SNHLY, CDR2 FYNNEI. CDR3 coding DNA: TGTGCCAGCAGTCCACCAGGTAGTTTAAACACTGAAGCTTTCTTT. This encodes CASSPPGSLNTEAFF. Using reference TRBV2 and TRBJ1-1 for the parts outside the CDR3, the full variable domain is EPEVTQTPSHQVTQMGQEVILRCVPISNHLYFYWYRQILGQKVEFLVSFYNNEISEKSEIFDDQFSVERPDGSNFTLKIRSTKLEDSAMYFCASSPPGSLNTEAFFGQGTRLTVV.

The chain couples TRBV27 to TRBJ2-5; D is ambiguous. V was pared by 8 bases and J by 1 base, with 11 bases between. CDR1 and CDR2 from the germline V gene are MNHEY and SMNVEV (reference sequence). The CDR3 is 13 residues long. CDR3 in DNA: TGTGCCAGCGCTCTCCGTTTCCAAGAGACCCAGTACTTC. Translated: CASALRFQETQYF.

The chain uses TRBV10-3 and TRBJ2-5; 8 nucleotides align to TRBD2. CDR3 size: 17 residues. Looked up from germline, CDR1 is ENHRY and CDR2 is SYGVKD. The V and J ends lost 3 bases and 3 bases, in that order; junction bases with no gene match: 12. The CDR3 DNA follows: TGTGCCATCAGTGAATACCGACAAGCGGGAGCCAAAGAGACCCAGTACTTC. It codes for CAISEYRQAGAKETQYF.

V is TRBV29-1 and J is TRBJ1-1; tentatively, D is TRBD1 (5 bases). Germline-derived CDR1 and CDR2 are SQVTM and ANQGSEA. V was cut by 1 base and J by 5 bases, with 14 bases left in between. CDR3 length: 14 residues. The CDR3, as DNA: TGCAGCGTTGAAGGTACCCCATGGGGGACTGAAGCTTTCTTT. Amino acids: CSVEGTPWGTEAFF. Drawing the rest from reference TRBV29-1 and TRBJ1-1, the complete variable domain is SAVISQKPSRDICQRGTSLTIQCQVDSQVTMMFWYRQQPGQSLTLIATANQGSEATYESGFVIDKFPISRPNLTFSTLTVSNMSPEDSSIYLCSVEGTPWGTEAFFGQGTRLTVV.

CDR3: CASSSGTGYNQPQHF. The CDR3 coding sequence is TGTGCCAGCAGTTCGGGAACAGGGTACAATCAGCCCCAGCATTTT. The V gene is TRBV28, the J gene TRBJ1-5, with D maybe TRBD1 (6 bases). Germline CDR1 reads MDHEN; CDR2 reads SYDVKM. V gave up 4 bases and J gave up 3 bases, with 13 bases separating them. The CDR3 length is 15 residues.

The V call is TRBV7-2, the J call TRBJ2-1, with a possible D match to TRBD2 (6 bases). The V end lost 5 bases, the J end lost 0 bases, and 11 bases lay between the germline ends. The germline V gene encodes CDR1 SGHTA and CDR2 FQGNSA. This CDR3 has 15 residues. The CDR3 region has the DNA TGTGCCAGCAGCCGGGGGACTCCCTCCTACAATGAGCAGTTCTTC. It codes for CASSRGTPSYNEQFF.

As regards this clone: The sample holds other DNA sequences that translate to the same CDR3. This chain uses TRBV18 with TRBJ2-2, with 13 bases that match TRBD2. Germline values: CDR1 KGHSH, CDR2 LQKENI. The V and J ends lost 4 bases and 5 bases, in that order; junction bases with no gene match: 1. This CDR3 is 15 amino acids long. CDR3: CASSRTSGSTGELFF. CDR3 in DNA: TGTGCCAGCTCACGGACTAGCGGGAGTACCGGGGAGCTGTTTTTT.

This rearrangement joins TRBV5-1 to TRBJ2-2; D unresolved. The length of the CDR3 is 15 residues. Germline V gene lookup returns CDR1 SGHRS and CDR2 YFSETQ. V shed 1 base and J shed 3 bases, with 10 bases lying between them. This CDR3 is CASSLRRVHTGELFF. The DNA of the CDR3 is TGCGCCAGCAGCTTGCGCCGAGTACACACCGGGGAGCTGTTTTTT.

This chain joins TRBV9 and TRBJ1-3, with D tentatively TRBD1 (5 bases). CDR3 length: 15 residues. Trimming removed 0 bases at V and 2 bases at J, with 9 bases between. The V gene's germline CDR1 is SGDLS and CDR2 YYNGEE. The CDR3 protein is CASSVERGPGNTIYF. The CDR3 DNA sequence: TGTGCCAGCAGCGTAGAGAGGGGTCCTGGAAACACCATATATTTT.

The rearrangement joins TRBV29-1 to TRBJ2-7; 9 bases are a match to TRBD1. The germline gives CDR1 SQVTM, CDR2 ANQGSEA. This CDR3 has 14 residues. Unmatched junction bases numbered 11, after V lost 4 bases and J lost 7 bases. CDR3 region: CSVVLRTGVREQYF. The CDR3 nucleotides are TGCAGCGTTGTGCTCCGGACAGGGGTGCGGGAGCAGTACTTC.

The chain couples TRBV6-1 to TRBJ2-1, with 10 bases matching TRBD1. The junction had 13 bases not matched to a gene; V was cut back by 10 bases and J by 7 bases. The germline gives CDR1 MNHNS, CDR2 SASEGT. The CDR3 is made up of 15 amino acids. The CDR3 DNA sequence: TGTGCCATCACGACGTCCGGGACAGGGGAAAATGAGCAGTTCTTC. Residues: CAITTSGTGENEQFF.

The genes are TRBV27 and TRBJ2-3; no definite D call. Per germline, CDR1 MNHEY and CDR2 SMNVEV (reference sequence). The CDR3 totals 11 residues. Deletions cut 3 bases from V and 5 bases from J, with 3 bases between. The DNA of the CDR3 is TGTGCCAGCAGTTTTCGAGATACGCAGTATTTT. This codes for CASSFRDTQYF.

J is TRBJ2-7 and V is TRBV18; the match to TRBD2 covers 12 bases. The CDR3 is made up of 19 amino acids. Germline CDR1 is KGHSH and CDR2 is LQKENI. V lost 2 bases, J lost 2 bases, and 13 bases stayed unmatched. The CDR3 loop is CASSPNFPSGRAAPYEQYF. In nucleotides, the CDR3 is TGTGCCAGCTCACCAAACTTTCCTAGCGGGAGGGCTGCTCCCTACGAGCAGTACTTC.

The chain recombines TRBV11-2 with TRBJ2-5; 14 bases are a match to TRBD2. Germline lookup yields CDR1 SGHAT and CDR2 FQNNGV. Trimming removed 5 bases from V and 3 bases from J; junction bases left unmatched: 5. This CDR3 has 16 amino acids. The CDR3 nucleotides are TGTGCCAGCAGCACCGGACTAGCGGGAGGCAAAGAGACCCAGTACTTC. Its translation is CASSTGLAGGKETQYF.

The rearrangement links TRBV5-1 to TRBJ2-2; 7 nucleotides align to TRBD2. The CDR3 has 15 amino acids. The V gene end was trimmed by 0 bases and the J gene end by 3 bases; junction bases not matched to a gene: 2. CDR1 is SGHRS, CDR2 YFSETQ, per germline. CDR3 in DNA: TGCGCCAGCAGCTTGGCTCTAGCGGACACCGGGGAGCTGTTTTTT. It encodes CASSLALADTGELFF.

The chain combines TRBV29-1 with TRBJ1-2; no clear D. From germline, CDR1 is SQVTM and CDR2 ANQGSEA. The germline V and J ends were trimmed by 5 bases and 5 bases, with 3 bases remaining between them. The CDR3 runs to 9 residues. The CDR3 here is CSVSYGYTF. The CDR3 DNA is TGCAGCGTTTCGTATGGCTACACCTTC.

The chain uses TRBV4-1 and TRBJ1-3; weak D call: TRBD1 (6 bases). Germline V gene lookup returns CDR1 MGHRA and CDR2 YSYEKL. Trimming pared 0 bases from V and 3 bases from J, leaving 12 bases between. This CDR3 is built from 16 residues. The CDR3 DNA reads TGCGCCAGCAGCCAAGAATGGTCAGGGGTTGGAAACACCATATATTTT. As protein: CASSQEWSGVGNTIYF.

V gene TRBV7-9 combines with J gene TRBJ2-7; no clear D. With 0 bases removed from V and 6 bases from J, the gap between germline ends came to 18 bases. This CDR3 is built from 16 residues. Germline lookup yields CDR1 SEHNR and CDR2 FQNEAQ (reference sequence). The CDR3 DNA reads TGTGCCAGCAGCTTAGCCGGACCACTTAAAAGTCGCGAGCAGTACTTC. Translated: CASSLAGPLKSREQYF.

CDR3 nucleotides: TGTGCCAGTCGGACGGGAAGCTCCTACGAGCAGTACTTC. Translation: CASRTGSSYEQYF. The rearrangement joins TRBV19 to TRBJ2-7; maybe TRBD2 (5 bases). The V end was cut by 8 bases, the J end by 0 bases, with 11 bases between. The CDR3 contains 13 residues. The germline V gene has CDR1 LNHDA and CDR2 SQIVND (reference sequence).

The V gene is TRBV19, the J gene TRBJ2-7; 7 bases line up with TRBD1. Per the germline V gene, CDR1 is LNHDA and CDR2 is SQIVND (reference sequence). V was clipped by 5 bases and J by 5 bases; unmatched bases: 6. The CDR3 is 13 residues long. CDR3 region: CASSSTGIHEQYF. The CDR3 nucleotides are TGTGCCAGTAGTTCGACAGGGATCCACGAGCAGTACTTC.

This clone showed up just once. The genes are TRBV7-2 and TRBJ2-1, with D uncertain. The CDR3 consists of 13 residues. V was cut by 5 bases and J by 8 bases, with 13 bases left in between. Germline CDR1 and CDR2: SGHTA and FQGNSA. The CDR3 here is CASSPFKVDEQFF. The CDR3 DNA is TGTGCCAGCAGCCCTTTTAAGGTCGATGAGCAGTTCTTC.